This is a list of T cell receptor beta chains from one sample in a study of cytomegalovirus exposure and HLA in healthy donors. Generated by immunoSEQ multiplex PCR, the TCRdb table keeps only in-frame clones and is missing some. Counted here are 150,000 to 200,000 clones, 60% to 85% occurring once; the ten biggest clones make up 1.1%. Sequencing used PBMCs. The receptors were gathered from a middle-aged woman in good health and CMV-seronegative. Both conserved end residues are part of each CDR3. D genes are given only for firm matches. Rows may omit the clone size; those that give it use once, few, many or a size class.

j_call: TRBJ2-7; clone_size: NA; v_call: TRBV5-1; d_call: TRBD2; cdr3_aa: CASSYGLAGLDEQYF; cdr3_nt: TGCGCCAGCAGCTATGGACTAGCGGGACTCGACGAGCAGTACTTC
j_call: TRBJ1-1; clone_size: NA; v_call: TRBV29-1; d_call: NA; cdr3_aa: CSVEFFVANAAFF; cdr3_nt: TGCAGCGTTGAGTTTTTCGTGGCAAATGCAGCTTTCTTT
j_call: TRBJ1-2; clone_size: once; v_call: TRBV11-3; d_call: NA; cdr3_aa: CASSLAGDGYTF; cdr3_nt: TGTGCCAGCAGCTTAGCAGGGGATGGCTACACCTTC
j_call: TRBJ1-4; clone_size: NA; v_call: TRBV2; d_call: NA; cdr3_aa: CASSSLGASLEKLFF; cdr3_nt: TGTGCCAGCAGTTCCTTAGGGGCCAGTCTTGAAAAACTGTTTTTT
j_call: TRBJ2-7; clone_size: NA; v_call: TRBV6-6; d_call: TRBD1; cdr3_aa: CASSYSGQYYEQYF; cdr3_nt: TGTGCCAGCAGTTACTCGGGACAGTACTACGAGCAGTACTTC
j_call: TRBJ1-2; clone_size: NA; v_call: TRBV7-9; d_call: NA; cdr3_aa: CASSYTTTGSYGYTF; cdr3_nt: TGTGCCAGCAGCTATACCACCACGGGGAGCTATGGCTACACCTTC
j_call: TRBJ1-4; clone_size: NA; v_call: TRBV2; d_call: NA; cdr3_aa: CASSLGTSGEKLFF; cdr3_nt: TGTGCCAGCAGTCTCGGGACATCGGGTGAAAAACTGTTTTTT
j_call: TRBJ2-2; clone_size: NA; v_call: TRBV27; d_call: TRBD1; cdr3_aa: CATLALLTGYTGELFF; cdr3_nt: TGTGCCACCTTGGCGCTTCTGACAGGGTACACCGGGGAGCTGTTTTTT
j_call: TRBJ1-1; clone_size: NA; v_call: TRBV29-1; d_call: NA; cdr3_aa: CSTSAGHRKTEAFF; cdr3_nt: TGCAGCACATCAGCAGGGCACCGAAAGACTGAAGCTTTCTTT
j_call: TRBJ1-1; clone_size: NA; v_call: TRBV18; d_call: NA; cdr3_aa: CASSPGLEAFF; cdr3_nt: TGTGCCAGCTCTCCTGGGCTGGAAGCTTTCTTT
j_call: TRBJ2-1; clone_size: NA; v_call: TRBV19; d_call: NA; cdr3_aa: CASRSSARFDEQFF; cdr3_nt: TGTGCCAGTAGATCTAGCGCCCGGTTTGATGAGCAGTTCTTC
j_call: TRBJ1-2; clone_size: NA; v_call: TRBV5-3; d_call: TRBD1; cdr3_aa: CARSGRAGGAWEGYTF; cdr3_nt: TGTGCCAGAAGCGGGAGGGCAGGGGGCGCTTGGGAGGGCTACACCTTC
j_call: TRBJ1-2; clone_size: NA; v_call: TRBV11-3; d_call: NA; cdr3_aa: CASSLGGSYGYTF; cdr3_nt: TGTGCCAGCAGCTTAGGAGGGAGCTATGGCTACACCTTC
j_call: TRBJ1-4; clone_size: few; v_call: TRBV30; d_call: NA; cdr3_aa: CAAGPGRSEKLFF; cdr3_nt: TGTGCCGCTGGACCGGGGAGGAGTGAAAAACTGTTTTTT
j_call: TRBJ2-1; clone_size: NA; v_call: TRBV10-3; d_call: TRBD2; cdr3_aa: CAITAGVSDEQFF; cdr3_nt: TGTGCCATCACAGCGGGAGTTAGTGATGAGCAGTTCTTC
j_call: TRBJ2-3; clone_size: NA; v_call: TRBV29-1; d_call: NA; cdr3_aa: CSVEASSTDTQYF; cdr3_nt: TGCAGCGTTGAGGCTTCTAGCACAGATACGCAGTATTTT
j_call: TRBJ1-2; clone_size: NA; v_call: TRBV2; d_call: TRBD1; cdr3_aa: CASSVTGQTYGYTF; cdr3_nt: TGTGCCAGCAGTGTCACGGGACAGACCTATGGCTACACCTTC
j_call: TRBJ1-6; clone_size: NA; v_call: TRBV11-3; d_call: TRBD1; cdr3_aa: CASSPDLYTGEIHF; cdr3_nt: TGTGCCAGCAGCCCAGATCTCTATACAGGGGAAATCCACTTT
j_call: TRBJ2-5; clone_size: NA; v_call: TRBV6-5; d_call: NA; cdr3_aa: CASSYGGAGQETQYF; cdr3_nt: TGTGCCAGCAGTTACGGGGGGGCGGGTCAAGAGACCCAGTACTTC
j_call: TRBJ1-1; clone_size: NA; v_call: TRBV6-5; d_call: NA; cdr3_aa: CASLLQGTEAFF; cdr3_nt: TGTGCCAGCTTACTTCAGGGGACTGAAGCTTTCTTT
j_call: TRBJ1-3; clone_size: NA; v_call: TRBV6-1; d_call: NA; cdr3_aa: CASNPTVRSGNTIYF; cdr3_nt: TGTGCCTCGAACCCCACAGTGCGCTCTGGAAACACCATATATTTT
j_call: TRBJ2-3; clone_size: NA; v_call: TRBV27; d_call: NA; cdr3_aa: CASSFQVGTDTQYF; cdr3_nt: TGTGCCAGCAGTTTTCAGGTGGGCACAGATACGCAGTATTTT
j_call: TRBJ1-4; clone_size: few; v_call: TRBV18; d_call: NA; cdr3_aa: CASSVFHATNEKLFF; cdr3_nt: TGTGCCAGCTCAGTGTTTCATGCAACTAATGAAAAACTGTTTTTT
j_call: TRBJ2-5; clone_size: NA; v_call: TRBV5-1; d_call: NA; cdr3_aa: CASSLVPEETQYF; cdr3_nt: TGCGCCAGCAGCTTGGTGCCAGAAGAGACCCAGTACTTC
j_call: TRBJ2-5; clone_size: once; v_call: TRBV15; d_call: NA; cdr3_aa: CATSRDTGETQYF; cdr3_nt: TGTGCCACCAGCAGAGATACAGGGGAGACCCAGTACTTC
j_call: TRBJ1-1; clone_size: NA; v_call: TRBV19; d_call: TRBD1; cdr3_aa: CASSSGTGVAVHTEAFF; cdr3_nt: TGTGCCAGTAGTTCCGGGACAGGGGTCGCAGTTCACACTGAAGCTTTCTTT
j_call: TRBJ1-5; clone_size: NA; v_call: TRBV2; d_call: TRBD1; cdr3_aa: CASSADRGHAQPQHF; cdr3_nt: TGTGCCAGCAGCGCCGACAGGGGGCATGCTCAGCCCCAGCATTTT
j_call: TRBJ1-5; clone_size: NA; v_call: TRBV7-2; d_call: TRBD1; cdr3_aa: CASSSPGTGGSNQPQHF; cdr3_nt: TGTGCCAGCAGCTCACCCGGGACAGGGGGCAGCAATCAGCCCCAGCATTTT
j_call: TRBJ2-1; clone_size: NA; v_call: TRBV5-1; d_call: TRBD1; cdr3_aa: CASSLGQGTYNEQFF; cdr3_nt: TGCGCCAGCAGCCTGGGACAGGGGACCTACAATGAGCAGTTCTTC
j_call: TRBJ2-1; clone_size: NA; v_call: TRBV9; d_call: TRBD2; cdr3_aa: CASSVELAGVDEQFF; cdr3_nt: TGTGCCAGCAGCGTAGAACTAGCGGGAGTGGATGAGCAGTTCTTC
j_call: TRBJ2-7; clone_size: NA; v_call: TRBV29-1; d_call: NA; cdr3_aa: CSVEVAEGYEQYF; cdr3_nt: TGCAGCGTTGAGGTAGCGGAGGGGTACGAGCAGTACTTC
j_call: TRBJ2-3; clone_size: NA; v_call: TRBV2; d_call: NA; cdr3_aa: CASSPDRSTDTQYF; cdr3_nt: TGTGCCAGCAGTCCGGACAGAAGCACAGATACGCAGTATTTT
j_call: TRBJ2-7; clone_size: NA; v_call: TRBV7-2; d_call: TRBD2; cdr3_aa: CASSLEGAGLAGSEQYF; cdr3_nt: TGTGCCAGCAGCTTAGAGGGTGCTGGACTAGCGGGATCCGAGCAGTACTTC
j_call: TRBJ2-7; clone_size: NA; v_call: TRBV2; d_call: TRBD1; cdr3_aa: CASSAAGTGGAEQYF; cdr3_nt: TGTGCCAGCAGTGCTGCCGGGACAGGGGGCGCCGAGCAGTACTTC
j_call: TRBJ1-2; clone_size: NA; v_call: TRBV12-1; d_call: NA; cdr3_aa: CASSFLRGNYGYTF; cdr3_nt: TGTGCCAGCAGTTTTCTCAGGGGTAACTATGGCTACACCTTC
j_call: TRBJ2-7; clone_size: NA; v_call: TRBV6-5; d_call: NA; cdr3_aa: CASSYSAVPSYEQYF; cdr3_nt: TGTGCCAGCAGTTACAGCGCGGTCCCATCCTACGAGCAGTACTTC
j_call: TRBJ1-2; clone_size: once; v_call: TRBV27; d_call: TRBD1; cdr3_aa: CASSYDRVGGVYGYTF; cdr3_nt: TGTGCCAGCAGTTATGACAGGGTCGGAGGGGTCTATGGCTACACCTTC
j_call: TRBJ1-1; clone_size: NA; v_call: TRBV19; d_call: NA; cdr3_aa: CASSIRGGAYNTEAFF; cdr3_nt: TGTGCCAGTAGTATACGCGGGGGGGCGTACAACACTGAAGCTTTCTTT
j_call: TRBJ1-2; clone_size: few; v_call: TRBV4-3; d_call: NA; cdr3_aa: CASSQAPGYGYTF; cdr3_nt: TGCGCCAGCAGCCAAGCGCCAGGATATGGCTACACCTTC
j_call: TRBJ1-2; clone_size: NA; v_call: TRBV19; d_call: NA; cdr3_aa: CASSADSYGYTF; cdr3_nt: TGTGCCAGTAGTGCTGACAGCTATGGCTACACCTTC
j_call: TRBJ1-2; clone_size: NA; v_call: TRBV19; d_call: NA; cdr3_aa: CASSPNGGANYGYTF; cdr3_nt: TGTGCCAGTAGTCCAAATGGAGGAGCTAACTATGGCTACACCTTC
j_call: TRBJ1-2; clone_size: NA; v_call: TRBV28; d_call: NA; cdr3_aa: CASSLSGGDYGYTF; cdr3_nt: TGTGCCAGCAGTTTATCCGGGGGAGACTATGGCTACACCTTC
j_call: TRBJ2-2; clone_size: NA; v_call: TRBV25-1; d_call: TRBD2; cdr3_aa: CASSFSGTSGRTGELFF; cdr3_nt: TGTGCCAGCAGTTTCTCGGGGACTAGCGGGAGGACCGGGGAGCTGTTTTTT
j_call: TRBJ2-7; clone_size: NA; v_call: TRBV11-2; d_call: NA; cdr3_aa: CASSDFRGYFAYEQYF; cdr3_nt: TGTGCCAGCAGCGATTTCAGGGGATACTTCGCCTACGAGCAGTACTTC
j_call: TRBJ2-3; clone_size: NA; v_call: TRBV9; d_call: NA; cdr3_aa: CASSVAQGRFTDTQYF; cdr3_nt: TGTGCCAGCAGCGTAGCCCAGGGAAGGTTCACAGATACGCAGTATTTT
j_call: TRBJ1-2; clone_size: NA; v_call: TRBV5-6; d_call: NA; cdr3_aa: CASSDRDYGYTF; cdr3_nt: TGTGCCAGCAGCGACAGAGACTATGGCTACACCTTC
j_call: TRBJ2-5; clone_size: NA; v_call: TRBV6-1; d_call: TRBD2; cdr3_aa: CASMTSGYQETQYF; cdr3_nt: TGTGCCAGCATGACTAGCGGGTACCAAGAGACCCAGTACTTC
j_call: TRBJ2-7; clone_size: NA; v_call: TRBV7-2; d_call: NA; cdr3_aa: CASSSQRGYEQYF; cdr3_nt: TGTGCCAGCAGCTCCCAGAGAGGCTACGAGCAGTACTTC
j_call: TRBJ2-1; clone_size: once; v_call: TRBV27; d_call: NA; cdr3_aa: CASKGVANRDWNEQFF; cdr3_nt: TGTGCCAGCAAAGGAGTTGCAAACAGGGATTGGAATGAGCAGTTCTTC